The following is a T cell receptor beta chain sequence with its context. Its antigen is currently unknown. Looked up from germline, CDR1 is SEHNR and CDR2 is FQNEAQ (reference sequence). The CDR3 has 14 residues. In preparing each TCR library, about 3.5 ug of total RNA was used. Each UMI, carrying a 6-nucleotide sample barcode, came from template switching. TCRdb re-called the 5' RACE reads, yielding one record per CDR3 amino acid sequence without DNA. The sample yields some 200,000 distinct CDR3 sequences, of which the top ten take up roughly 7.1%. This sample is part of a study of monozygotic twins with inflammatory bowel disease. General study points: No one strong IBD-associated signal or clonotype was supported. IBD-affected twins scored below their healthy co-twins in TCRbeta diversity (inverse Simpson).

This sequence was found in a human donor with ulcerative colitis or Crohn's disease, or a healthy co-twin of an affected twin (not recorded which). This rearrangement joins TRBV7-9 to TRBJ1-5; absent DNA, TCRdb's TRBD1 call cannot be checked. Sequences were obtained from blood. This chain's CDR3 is CASGQGGLNQPQHF.